One sample yielded the 22 T cell receptor beta chains listed below, sequenced in a study of blood T cell repertoires in COVID-19. Produced via immunoSEQ multiplex PCR; TCRdb's table is partial and in-frame only. Of 85,000 to 90,000 clones listed, under 95% are singletons. Sequencing was done on a sample of peripheral blood. These receptors were obtained from a human donor with active COVID-19. The donor label of this sample is uncertain.

J is TRBJ1-1 and V is TRBV7-9; D is possibly TRBD1 (5 bases). Germline CDR1 is SEHNR and CDR2 is FQNEAQ (reference sequence). The CDR3 consists of 10 residues. Trimming took 3 bases from V and 11 from J, leaving 7 bases between them. The CDR3 DNA reads as TGTGCCAGCAGCTTCGGGGGGGCTTTCTTT. Its translation is CASSFGGAFF.

The rearrangement joins TRBV18 to TRBJ1-1; 9 nucleotides line up with TRBD1. J was trimmed by 9 bases and V by 3 bases; bases with no gene match: 2. CDR1 and CDR2 (germline): KGHSH, LQKENI. There are 12 residues in the CDR3. The CDR3 bases are TGTGCCAGCTCACCCGGACAGGGGCAAGCTTTCTTT. This translates into CASSPGQGQAFF.

This chain connects TRBV6-5 to TRBJ2-7; the D gene is possibly TRBD1 (6 bases). Between the trimmed V and J ends, which lost 11 bases and 3 bases, there was a span of 14 bases. The CDR3 sequence is 12 residues long. Germline lookup yields CDR1 MNHEY and CDR2 SVGAGI. Here the CDR3 DNA reads TGTGCCGCCTGGCAGGGGATCTACGAGCAGTACTTC. Amino acid sequence: CAAWQGIYEQYF.

CDR3 nucleotide sequence: TGTGCCAGCCGTAACTATGGCTACACCTTC. It is translated as CASRNYGYTF. V is TRBV6-5 and J is TRBJ1-2, with unresolved D. The CDR3 is 10 amino acids. Germline V lookup: CDR1 MNHEY, CDR2 SVGAGI. The ends were cut back, 8 bases at V and 1 base at J, with 2 bases in the middle.

The sample holds one count of this clone. This chain links TRBV9 with TRBJ2-7, with D perhaps matching TRBD2 (5 bases). The CDR3 covers 13 residues. Trimming cost V 0 bases and J 7 bases, with 11 bases left between them. The germline V gene encodes CDR1 SGDLS and CDR2 YYNGEE. The CDR3 here is CASSVAHGGEQYF. CDR3 sequence (DNA): TGTGCCAGCAGCGTAGCTCACGGAGGTGAGCAGTACTTC.

The CDR3 sequence: CASSRPGGTEGLNEQFF. The CDR3 DNA reads TGTGCCAGCAGCCGACCCGGTGGGACAGAGGGCCTCAATGAGCAGTTCTTC. V and J are TRBV4-2 and TRBJ2-1; 7 bases fit TRBD1. The CDR3 is 17 amino acids. CDR1 and CDR2 from the germline V gene are LGHNA and YNFKEQ. J lost 6 bases, V lost 4 bases, and 15 bases had no gene match.

The gene calls are TRBV18 and TRBJ1-1, with D unresolved. From germline, CDR1 is KGHSH and CDR2 LQKENI. V lost 0 bases, J lost 2 bases, and 7 bases lay in between. This CDR3 has 14 amino acids. CDR3 residues: CASSPPWQNTEAFF. CDR3 sequence (DNA): TGTGCCAGCTCACCACCATGGCAAAACACTGAAGCTTTCTTT.

The chain has TRBV7-9 and TRBJ2-7; tentatively, D is TRBD1 (6 bases). The CDR3 has 13 amino acids. Germline V gives CDR1 SEHNR, CDR2 FQNEAQ (reference sequence). V was pared by 5 bases and J by 5 bases, with 13 bases between. The CDR3 DNA reads TGTGCCAGCAGCCGCGGACAGTACGACGAGCAGTACTTC. Translated: CASSRGQYDEQYF.

The chain uses TRBV5-1 and TRBJ2-2; the match to TRBD2 covers 8 bases. V shed 4 bases and J 4 bases; nucleotides not matched to a gene: 9. Germline V gives CDR1 SGHRS, CDR2 YFSETQ. This CDR3 spans 16 amino acids. CDR3 in amino acids: CASSPGGLAGTGELFF. CDR3 nucleotides: TGCGCCAGCAGCCCCGGCGGGCTAGCGGGCACCGGGGAGCTGTTTTTT.

This clone has only a few counts. The CDR3 bases are TGTGCCAGCAGTTACGTAGGCAGGACATTGGACACTGAAGCTTTCTTT. Translated, it gives CASSYVGRTLDTEAFF. This sequence joins TRBV6-2 or TRBV6-3 and TRBJ1-1; the D gene is possibly TRBD1 (5 bases). Germline V CDR1 and CDR2: MNHEY, SVGEGT. V lost 2 bases and J 3 bases, leaving 16 bases between the germline ends. The CDR3 spans 16 residues.

The chain has TRBV5-4 and TRBJ2-5; possible D gene TRBD2, 5 bases. Germline V gene data show CDR1 as SGHNT and CDR2 as YYREEE (reference sequence). V was trimmed by 7 bases and J by 4 bases, leaving 20 bases between them. This CDR3 has 15 residues. CDR3 sequence reads: CASENGITRGETQYF. CDR3 nucleotide sequence: TGTGCCAGCGAGAACGGGATTACCCGCGGAGAGACCCAGTACTTC.

J is TRBJ2-3 and V is TRBV6-2 or TRBV6-3; 8 nucleotides match TRBD1. The CDR3 length is 15 residues. V lost 5 bases to trimming and J lost 2 bases; unmatched junction nucleotides: 6. Looked up from germline, CDR1 is MNHEY and CDR2 is SVGEGT. This chain's CDR3 is CASSTGTGLTDTQYF. In nucleotides, the CDR3 is TGTGCCAGCAGTACCGGGACAGGACTCACAGATACGCAGTATTTT.

This rearrangement joins TRBV4-1 to TRBJ1-2; TRBD1 aligns across 7 bases. J lost 4 bases, V lost 1 base, and 3 bases had no gene match. This CDR3 spans 14 amino acids. Germline V gives CDR1 MGHRA, CDR2 YSYEKL. The DNA of the CDR3 is TGCGCCAGCAGCCAAGGAACAGGGGTCTATGGCTACACCTTC. Translating gives CASSQGTGVYGYTF.

The chain joins TRBV5-6 to TRBJ1-1; a weak D match, TRBD1 (5 bases). Per the germline V gene, CDR1 is SGHDT and CDR2 is YYEEEE. This CDR3 is 15 amino acids long. The V end was cut by 0 bases, the J end by 3 bases, with 12 bases between. As DNA, the CDR3 is TGTGCCAGCAGCTTGGAAAGGGGCAGGGACACTGAAGCTTTCTTT. Protein product: CASSLERGRDTEAFF.

This rearrangement joins TRBV11-2 to TRBJ2-2, with D perhaps matching TRBD2 (6 bases). The germline V and J ends were trimmed by 0 bases and 2 bases, with 13 bases remaining between them. CDR3 length: 17 amino acids. CDR1 and CDR2 from the germline V gene are SGHAT and FQNNGV. CDR3 coding DNA: TGTGCCAGCAGCTTAGATTTGTGGGGGGACAACACCGGGGAGCTGTTTTTT. As protein: CASSLDLWGDNTGELFF.

The chain joins TRBV2 to TRBJ1-2, with D hard to call. The CDR3 has 14 residues. Germline V gene lookup returns CDR1 SNHLY and CDR2 FYNNEI. Trimming pared 2 bases from V and 2 bases from J, leaving 9 bases between. The CDR3 is CASSELRGNYGYTF. The CDR3 region has the DNA TGTGCCAGCAGTGAATTGAGAGGGAACTATGGCTACACCTTC.

This chain uses TRBV7-3 with TRBJ1-4; maybe TRBD1 (6 bases). The CDR3 totals 13 residues. V shed 5 bases and J shed 8 bases, with 12 bases lying between them. Per germline, CDR1 SGHTA and CDR2 FQGTGA. The CDR3 protein is CASSTGIGEKLFF. CDR3 nucleotide sequence: TGTGCCAGCAGCACAGGGATCGGCGAAAAACTGTTTTTT.

This chain connects TRBV7-3 to TRBJ1-4, with TRBD1 matching over 8 bases. This CDR3 has 22 amino acids. After removal of 2 bases from V and 3 bases from J, the junction contained 23 bases not matched to a gene. Germline V gives CDR1 SGHTA, CDR2 FQGTGA. The CDR3 here is CASSLARDTRTGTQGSNEKLFF. CDR3 nucleotides: TGTGCCAGCAGCTTAGCACGGGATACCAGGACAGGGACCCAGGGGTCTAATGAAAAACTGTTTTTT. Based on the CDR3 plus reference TRBV7-3 and TRBJ1-4, the full variable domain is GAGVSQTPSNKVTEKGKYVELRCDPISGHTALYWYRQSLGQGPEFLIYFQGTGAADDSGLPNDRFFAVRPEGSVSTLKIQRTERGDSAVYLCASSLARDTRTGTQGSNEKLFFGSGTQLSVL.

DNA of the CDR3: TGCGCCAGCAGCCCCCACGCCGGAGATACGCAGTATTTT. This gives the protein CASSPHAGDTQYF. V and J are TRBV4-1 and TRBJ2-3; D is unresolved. Trimming shortened V by 4 bases and J by 5 bases, and 10 bases separated the two germline ends. The CDR3 is 13 residues long. Germline V gene data show CDR1 as MGHRA and CDR2 as YSYEKL.

For the CDR3, the DNA is TGTGCCAGCAGCACTAGCGGGGGGGCCTTAAATGAGCAGTTCTTC. Translated: CASSTSGGALNEQFF. The chain is built from TRBV7-3 and TRBJ2-1; 13 positions match TRBD2. CDR3 length equals 15 residues. Trimming took 5 bases from V and 7 from J; bases not matched to a gene: 5. CDR1 is SGHTA and CDR2 is FQGTGA in the germline V gene.

The chain couples TRBV19 to TRBJ1-1; 8 nucleotides agree with TRBD1. Germline CDR1 LNHDA, CDR2 SQIVND (reference sequence). Germline trimming cut 6 bases from V and 5 bases from J; bases unmatched to any gene: 11. The CDR3 sequence is 15 residues long. The CDR3 DNA follows: TGTGCCAGTAGCCTCGGACAGGGTCGGGCAACTGAAGCTTTCTTT. Translating gives CASSLGQGRATEAFF. The full variable domain, its missing parts supplied by reference TRBV19 and TRBJ1-1, is DGGITQSPKYLFRKEGQNVTLSCEQNLNHDAMYWYRQDPGQGLRLIYYSQIVNDFQKGDIAEGYSVSREKKESFPLTVTSAQKNPTAFYLCASSLGQGRATEAFFGQGTRLTVV.

The V call is TRBV4-2, the J call TRBJ2-5; 13 nucleotides line up with TRBD2. The length of the CDR3 is 17 residues. From germline, CDR1 is LGHNA and CDR2 YNFKEQ. V lost 1 base and J lost 4; bases outside the gene matches: 6. The CDR3 loop is CASSQGGWTSGGETQYF. The CDR3 nucleotides read TGTGCCAGCAGCCAAGGGGGCTGGACTAGCGGGGGAGAGACCCAGTACTTC.